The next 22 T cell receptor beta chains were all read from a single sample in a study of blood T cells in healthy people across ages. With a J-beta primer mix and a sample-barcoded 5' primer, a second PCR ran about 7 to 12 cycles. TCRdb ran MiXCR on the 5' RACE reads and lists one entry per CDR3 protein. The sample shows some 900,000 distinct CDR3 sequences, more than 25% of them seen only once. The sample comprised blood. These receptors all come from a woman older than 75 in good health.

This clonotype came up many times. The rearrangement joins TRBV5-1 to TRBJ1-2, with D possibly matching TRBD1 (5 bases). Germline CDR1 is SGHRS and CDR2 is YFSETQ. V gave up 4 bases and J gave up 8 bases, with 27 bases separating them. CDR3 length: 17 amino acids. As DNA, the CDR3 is TGCGCCAGCAGCCCCGGGTTACGGGACTACAGTCCGGAAGGCTACACCTTC. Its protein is CASSPGLRDYSPEGYTF.

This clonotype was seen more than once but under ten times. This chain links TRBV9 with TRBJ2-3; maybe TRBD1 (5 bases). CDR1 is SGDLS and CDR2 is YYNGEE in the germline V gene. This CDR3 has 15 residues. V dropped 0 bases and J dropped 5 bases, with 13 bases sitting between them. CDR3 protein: CASSVGVLRGDTQYF. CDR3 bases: TGTGCCAGCAGCGTAGGGGTCCTAAGGGGAGATACGCAGTATTTT.

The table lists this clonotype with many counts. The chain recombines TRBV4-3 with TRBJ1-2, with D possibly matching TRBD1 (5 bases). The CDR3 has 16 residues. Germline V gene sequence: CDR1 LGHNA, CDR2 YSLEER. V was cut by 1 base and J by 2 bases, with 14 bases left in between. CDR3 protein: CASSQVEGPPNYGYTF. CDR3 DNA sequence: TGCGCCAGCAGCCAAGTTGAGGGGCCGCCGAACTATGGCTACACCTTC.

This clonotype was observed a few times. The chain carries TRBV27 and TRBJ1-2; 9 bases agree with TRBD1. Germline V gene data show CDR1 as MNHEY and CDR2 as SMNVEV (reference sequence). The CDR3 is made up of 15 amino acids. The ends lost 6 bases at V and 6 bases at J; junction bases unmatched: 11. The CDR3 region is CASSYRTGGRDGYTF. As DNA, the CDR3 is TGTGCCAGCAGCTACCGCACAGGGGGCCGAGATGGCTACACCTTC.

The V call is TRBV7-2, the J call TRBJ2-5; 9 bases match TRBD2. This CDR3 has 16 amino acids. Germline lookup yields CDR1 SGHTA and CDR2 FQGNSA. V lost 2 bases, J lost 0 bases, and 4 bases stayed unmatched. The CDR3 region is CASSLSLAGNQETQYF. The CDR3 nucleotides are TGTGCCAGCAGCTTAAGTCTAGCGGGGAACCAAGAGACCCAGTACTTC.

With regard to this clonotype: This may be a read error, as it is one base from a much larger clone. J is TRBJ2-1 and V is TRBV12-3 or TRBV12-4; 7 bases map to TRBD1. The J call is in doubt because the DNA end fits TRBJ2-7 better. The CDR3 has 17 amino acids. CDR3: CASSRSGTEGTYNEQYF. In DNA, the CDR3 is TGTGCCAGCAGTCGCTCCGGGACAGAAGGAACCTACAATGAGCAGTACTTC.

The CDR3: CSVEGQGYEQFF. The CDR3 DNA sequence: TGCAGCGTTGAGGGGCAGGGCTATGAGCAGTTCTTC. The rearrangement joins TRBV29-1 to TRBJ2-1; maybe TRBD1 (5 bases). V lost 3 bases and J lost 8, with 11 bases in between. This CDR3 spans 12 amino acids. The germline gives CDR1 SQVTM, CDR2 ANQGSEA.

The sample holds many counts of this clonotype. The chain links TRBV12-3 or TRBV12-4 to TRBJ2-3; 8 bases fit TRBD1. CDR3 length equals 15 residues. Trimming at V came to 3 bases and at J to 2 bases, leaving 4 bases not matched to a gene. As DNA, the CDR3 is TGTGCCAGCAGTTTGGACAGGGTGGACACAGATACGCAGTATTTT. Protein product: CASSLDRVDTDTQYF.

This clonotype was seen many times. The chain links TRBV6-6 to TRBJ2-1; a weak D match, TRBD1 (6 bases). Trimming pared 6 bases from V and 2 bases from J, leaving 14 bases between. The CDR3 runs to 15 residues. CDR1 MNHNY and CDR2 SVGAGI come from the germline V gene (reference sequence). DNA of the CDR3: TGTGCCAGCAGAGCCCTCAGGGGCGCCTACAATGAGCAGTTCTTC. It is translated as CASRALRGAYNEQFF.

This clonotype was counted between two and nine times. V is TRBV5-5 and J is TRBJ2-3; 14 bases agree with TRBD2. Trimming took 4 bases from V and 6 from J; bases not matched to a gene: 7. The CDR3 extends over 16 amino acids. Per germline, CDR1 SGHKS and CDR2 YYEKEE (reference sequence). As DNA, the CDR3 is TGTGCCAGCAGCCCTCGGACTAGCGGGGGGTGGGATACGCAGTATTTT. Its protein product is CASSPRTSGGWDTQYF.

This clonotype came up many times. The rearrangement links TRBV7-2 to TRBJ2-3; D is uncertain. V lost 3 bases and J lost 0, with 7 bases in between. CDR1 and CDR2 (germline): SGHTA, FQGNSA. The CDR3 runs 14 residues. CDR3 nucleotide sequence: TGTGCCAGCAGCTTTGCTATGAGCACAGATACGCAGTATTTT. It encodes CASSFAMSTDTQYF. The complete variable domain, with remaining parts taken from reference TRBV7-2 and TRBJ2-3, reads GAGVSQSPSNKVTEKGKDVELRCDPISGHTALYWYRQSLGQGLEFLIYFQGNSAPDKSGLPSDRFSAERTGGSVSTLTIQRTQQEDSAVYLCASSFAMSTDTQYFGPGTRLTVL.

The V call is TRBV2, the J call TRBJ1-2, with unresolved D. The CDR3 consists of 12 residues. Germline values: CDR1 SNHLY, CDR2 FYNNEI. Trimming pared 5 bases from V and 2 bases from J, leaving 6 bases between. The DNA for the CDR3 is TGTGCCAGCAGTACATTAAACTATGGCTACACCTTC. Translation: CASSTLNYGYTF.

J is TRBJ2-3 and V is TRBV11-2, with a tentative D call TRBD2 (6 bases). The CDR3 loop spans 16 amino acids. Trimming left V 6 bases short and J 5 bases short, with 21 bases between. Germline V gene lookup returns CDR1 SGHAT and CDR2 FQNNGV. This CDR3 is CASSRRDSLFEDTQYF. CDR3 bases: TGTGCCAGCAGTCGCCGGGACTCCCTGTTTGAAGATACGCAGTATTTT.

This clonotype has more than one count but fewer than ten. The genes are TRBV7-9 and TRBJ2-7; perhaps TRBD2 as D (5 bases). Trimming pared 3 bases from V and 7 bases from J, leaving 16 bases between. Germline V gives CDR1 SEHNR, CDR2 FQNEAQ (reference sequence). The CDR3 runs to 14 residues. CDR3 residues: CASSLSIGSGEQYF. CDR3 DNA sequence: TGTGCCAGCAGCTTGTCCATCGGATCGGGGGAGCAGTACTTC.

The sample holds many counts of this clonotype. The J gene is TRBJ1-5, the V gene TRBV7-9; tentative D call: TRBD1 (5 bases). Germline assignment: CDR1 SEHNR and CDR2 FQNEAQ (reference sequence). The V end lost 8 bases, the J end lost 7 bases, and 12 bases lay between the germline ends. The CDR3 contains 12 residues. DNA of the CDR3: TGTGCCAGCTCCGTTGGGACCCAGCCCCAGCATTTT. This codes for CASSVGTQPQHF.

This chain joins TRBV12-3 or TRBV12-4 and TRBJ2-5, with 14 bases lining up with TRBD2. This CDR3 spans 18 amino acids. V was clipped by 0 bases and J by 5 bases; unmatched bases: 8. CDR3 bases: TGTGCCAGCAGTTTAGCAGGCGGACTAGCGGGAGGCGTCGAGACCCAGTACTTC. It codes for CASSLAGGLAGGVETQYF.

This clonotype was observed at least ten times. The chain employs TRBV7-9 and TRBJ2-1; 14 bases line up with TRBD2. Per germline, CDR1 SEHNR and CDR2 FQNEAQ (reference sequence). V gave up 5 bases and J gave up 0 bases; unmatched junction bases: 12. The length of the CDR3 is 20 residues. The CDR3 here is CASSPGLAGGRRSSYNEQFF. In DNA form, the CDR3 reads TGTGCCAGCAGCCCTGGACTAGCGGGGGGCCGTAGAAGCTCCTACAATGAGCAGTTCTTC.

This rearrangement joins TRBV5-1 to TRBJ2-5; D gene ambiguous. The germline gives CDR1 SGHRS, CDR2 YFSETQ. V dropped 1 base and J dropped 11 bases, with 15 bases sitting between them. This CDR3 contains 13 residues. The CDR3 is CASSLPPLYEQYF. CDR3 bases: TGCGCCAGCAGCTTGCCCCCACTCTATGAGCAGTACTTC. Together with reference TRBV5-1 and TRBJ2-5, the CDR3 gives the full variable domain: KAGVTQTPRYLIKTRGQQVTLSCSPISGHRSVSWYQQTPGQGLQFLFEYFSETQRNKGNFPGRFSGRQFSNSRSEMNVSTLELGDSALYLCASSLPPLYEQYFGPGTRLLVL.

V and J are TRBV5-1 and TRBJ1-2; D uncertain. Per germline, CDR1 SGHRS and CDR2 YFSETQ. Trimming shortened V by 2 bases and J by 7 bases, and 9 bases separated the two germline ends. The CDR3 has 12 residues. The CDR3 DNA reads TGCGCCAGCAGCTTCGACCACCGTGGCTACACCTTC. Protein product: CASSFDHRGYTF. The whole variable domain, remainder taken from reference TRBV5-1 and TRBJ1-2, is KAGVTQTPRYLIKTRGQQVTLSCSPISGHRSVSWYQQTPGQGLQFLFEYFSETQRNKGNFPGRFSGRQFSNSRSEMNVSTLELGDSALYLCASSFDHRGYTFGSGTRLTVV.

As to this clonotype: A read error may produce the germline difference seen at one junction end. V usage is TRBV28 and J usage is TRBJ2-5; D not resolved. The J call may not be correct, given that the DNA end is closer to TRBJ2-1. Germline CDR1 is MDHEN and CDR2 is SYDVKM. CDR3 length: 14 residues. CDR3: CACSLTRPKETQFF. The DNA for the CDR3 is TGTGCCTGCAGTTTAACCAGGCCTAAAGAGACCCAGTTCTTC.

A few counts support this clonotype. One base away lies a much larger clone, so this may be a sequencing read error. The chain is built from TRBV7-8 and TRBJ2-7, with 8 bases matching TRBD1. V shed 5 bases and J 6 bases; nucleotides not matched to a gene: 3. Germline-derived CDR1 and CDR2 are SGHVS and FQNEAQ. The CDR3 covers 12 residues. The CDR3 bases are TGTGCCAGCAGCCACGGACAGGGCGAGCAGTACTTC. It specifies CASSHGQGEQYF.

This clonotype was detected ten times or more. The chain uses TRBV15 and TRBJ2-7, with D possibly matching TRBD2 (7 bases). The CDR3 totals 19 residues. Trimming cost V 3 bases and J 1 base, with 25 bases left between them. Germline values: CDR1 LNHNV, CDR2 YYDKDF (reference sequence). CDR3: CATSRRGGGRGGKSYEQYF. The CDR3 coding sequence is TGTGCCACCAGCAGGAGGGGGGGGGGTAGGGGAGGAAAATCCTACGAGCAGTACTTC.